A single sample is the source of the 23 T cell receptor beta chains below, sequenced in a study of shared clonotypes between healthy human individuals. Produced via immunoSEQ multiplex PCR; TCRdb's table is partial and in-frame only. The sample lists 2 million to 3 million clones, around nine tenths occurring once. Sequencing was carried out using naive CD4+ T cells sorted from blood. Specified subset: CD45RA+ positively selected. The receptor source for this set is a man in his late teens or twenties in good health.

CDR3 nucleotide sequence: TGTGCCAGTACCCAGGGGAAGGGCCTTAACTATGGCTACACCTTC. Translated: CASTQGKGLNYGYTF. The rearrangement uses TRBV19 and TRBJ1-2; the D gene is possibly TRBD1 (6 bases). The germline gives CDR1 LNHDA, CDR2 SQIVND (reference sequence). This CDR3 comprises 15 residues. V was trimmed by 7 bases and J by 1 base, leaving 16 bases between them.

This clone was seen only a few times. The chain couples TRBV4-1 to TRBJ1-5; 7 bases align to TRBD1. The germline gives CDR1 MGHRA, CDR2 YSYEKL. This CDR3 has 14 residues. V gave up 0 bases and J gave up 5 bases; unmatched junction bases: 1. CDR3 sequence reads: CASSQEDRYQPQHF. In DNA form, the CDR3 reads TGCGCCAGCAGCCAAGAGGACAGGTATCAGCCCCAGCATTTT.

The chain carries TRBV6-5 and TRBJ2-5, with D tentatively TRBD2 (5 bases). The CDR3 consists of 13 residues. Trimming removed 5 bases from V and 3 bases from J, with 10 bases in between. Germline CDR1 reads MNHEY; CDR2 reads SVGAGI. The CDR3 is CASSRTFKETQYF. As DNA, the CDR3 is TGTGCCAGCAGTCGGACTTTTAAAGAGACCCAGTACTTC.

This chain joins TRBV11-2 and TRBJ2-1, with 7 bases fitting TRBD2. V lost 0 bases, J lost 7 bases, and 6 bases stayed unmatched. Per the germline V gene, CDR1 is SGHAT and CDR2 is FQNNGV. The CDR3 length is 15 residues. This CDR3 is CASSLDAGEWNEQFF. Here the CDR3 DNA reads TGTGCCAGCAGCTTAGATGCGGGAGAGTGGAATGAGCAGTTCTTC.

V gene TRBV14 combines with J gene TRBJ2-3, with 7 nucleotides matching TRBD2. V dropped 2 bases and J dropped 8; count of bases not matched to a gene: 7. Per the germline V gene, CDR1 is SGHDN and CDR2 is FVKESK. The CDR3 covers 14 residues. CDR3 residues: CASSQLAAQATQYF. The CDR3 DNA sequence: TGTGCCAGCAGCCAACTAGCGGCCCAGGCTACGCAGTATTTT.

The chain has TRBV11-3 and TRBJ1-6; D ambiguous. This CDR3 region has 17 residues. The V gene lost 0 bases and the J gene lost 3 bases, with 12 bases spanning the gap. Per germline, CDR1 SGHNT and CDR2 YENEEA. DNA of the CDR3: TGTGCCAGCAGCTTAGATCCTCGGGCAGTCTATAATTCACCCCTCCACTTT. Protein: CASSLDPRAVYNSPLHF.

V gene TRBV20-1 combines with J gene TRBJ2-7, with no clear D. CDR3 size: 11 residues. Germline lookup yields CDR1 DFQATT and CDR2 SNEGSKA (reference sequence). Between the trimmed V and J ends, which lost 5 bases and 3 bases, there was a span of 8 bases. CDR3 residues: CSAGPLYEQYF. The CDR3 region has the DNA TGCAGTGCTGGGCCCCTCTACGAGCAGTACTTC.

The chain combines TRBV10-3 with TRBJ2-5; 11 bases map to TRBD2. The CDR3 runs to 16 residues. V shed 1 base, J shed 2 bases, and the junction held 3 bases outside the gene matches. Germline CDR1 ENHRY, CDR2 SYGVKD. CDR3 DNA sequence: TGTGCCATCAGTGAGTTACGGACTAGCGGGCAAGAGACCCAGTACTTC. Translation: CAISELRTSGQETQYF.

This sequence joins TRBV4-2 and TRBJ2-3; D perhaps matches TRBD2 (6 bases). Trimming pared 2 bases from V and 1 base from J, leaving 10 bases between. The germline gives CDR1 LGHNA, CDR2 YNFKEQ. The CDR3 runs to 15 residues. CDR3 nucleotides: TGTGCCAGCAGCCAAATGTCGGGGGGCACAGATACGCAGTATTTT. As protein: CASSQMSGGTDTQYF.

The V call is TRBV5-1, the J call TRBJ2-2; 7 bases agree with TRBD1. Germline V gene sequence: CDR1 SGHRS, CDR2 YFSETQ. CDR3 length: 16 amino acids. The ends lost 4 bases at V and 1 base at J; junction bases unmatched: 7. The CDR3 loop is CASSNRGGQNTGELFF. The CDR3 bases are TGCGCCAGCAGCAACCGAGGGGGCCAGAACACCGGGGAGCTGTTTTTT.

The chain employs TRBV7-9 and TRBJ2-7, with D hard to call. The CDR3 is 14 amino acids. V was clipped by 5 bases and J by 0 bases, with 11 bases between them. Germline CDR1 SEHNR, CDR2 FQNEAQ (reference sequence). The CDR3 is CASSRAPNSYEQYF. Written as DNA, the CDR3 is TGTGCCAGCAGCCGCGCCCCCAACTCCTACGAGCAGTACTTC. Filled out from reference TRBV7-9 and TRBJ2-7, the complete variable domain reads DTGVSQNPRHKITKRGQNVTFRCDPISEHNRLYWYRQTLGQGPEFLTYFQNEAQLEKSRLLSDRFSAERPKGSFSTLEIQRTEQGDSAMYLCASSRAPNSYEQYFGPGTRLTVT.

The chain employs TRBV21-1 and TRBJ2-5; the D call TRBD1 from the table was never checked on the DNA. TRBV21-1 corresponds to a pseudogene. CDR3 size: 14 residues. The CDR3 sequence is CASVKPRNQETQYF. In DNA, the CDR3 is TGTGCCAGCGTCAAGCCCAGGAATCAAGAGACCCAGTACTTC.

The chain uses TRBV5-1 and TRBJ1-5; D not resolved. The CDR3 runs 14 residues. V shed 4 bases and J shed 1 base, with 9 bases lying between them. Per the germline V gene, CDR1 is SGHRS and CDR2 is YFSETQ. This CDR3 reads CASSPAGSNQPQHF. In nucleotides, the CDR3 is TGCGCCAGCAGCCCGGCGGGGAGCAATCAGCCCCAGCATTTT.

This sequence joins TRBV25-1 and TRBJ2-5, with TRBD2 matching 11 bases. This CDR3 contains 15 residues. Germline CDR1 and CDR2: MGHDK and SYGVNS. V lost 7 bases to trimming and J lost 4 bases; unmatched junction nucleotides: 8. The chain's CDR3 is CASMGPSGGLETQYF. For the CDR3, the DNA is TGTGCCAGCATGGGTCCTAGCGGGGGGCTAGAGACCCAGTACTTC.

The genes are TRBV2 and TRBJ1-1; 8 bases agree with TRBD1. Germline loops: CDR1 SNHLY, CDR2 FYNNEI. V gave up 8 bases and J gave up 1 base; unmatched junction bases: 9. The CDR3 runs to 15 residues. Written as DNA, the CDR3 is TGTGCCAGCCTACCCGAGGACAGGGCGAACACTGAAGCTTTCTTT. It specifies CASLPEDRANTEAFF.

This sequence joins TRBV4-3 and TRBJ2-7, with D hard to call. The CDR3 totals 17 residues. Germline values: CDR1 LGHNA, CDR2 YSLEER. The V gene lost 0 bases and the J gene lost 2 bases, with 17 bases spanning the gap. CDR3 amino acids: CASSQDGYPQGAYEQYF. CDR3 sequence (DNA): TGCGCCAGCAGCCAAGATGGTTACCCTCAAGGCGCCTACGAGCAGTACTTC.

The chain is built from TRBV19 and TRBJ1-1, with D possibly being TRBD1 (6 bases). Trimming stripped 7 bases from V and 0 bases from J, with 18 bases between. Germline CDR1 LNHDA, CDR2 SQIVND (reference sequence). The CDR3 covers 16 residues. The CDR3 DNA reads TGTGCCAGTACCACAGGGCACTCCTTACTGAACACTGAAGCTTTCTTT. It encodes CASTTGHSLLNTEAFF.

As DNA, the CDR3 is TGTGCCAGCCTTCTCGACCCGGGTACCTACACCTTC. It is translated as CASLLDPGTYTF. The chain recombines TRBV6-1 with TRBJ1-2; no reliable D call. Germline lookup yields CDR1 MNHNS and CDR2 SASEGT. V was shortened by 8 bases and J by 10 bases, with 17 bases between the two germline ends. There are 12 residues in the CDR3.

Comments on this clone: Other DNA sequences from this sample encode an identical CDR3 as well. The V call is TRBV15, the J call TRBJ2-5; D unresolved. V lost 0 bases, J lost 5 bases, and 7 bases lay in between. CDR3 length: 13 amino acids. Germline CDR1 and CDR2: LNHNV and YYDKDF (reference sequence). The CDR3 DNA is TGTGCCACCAGCAGAGATCCGGGTGAGACCCAGTACTTC. It specifies CATSRDPGETQYF.

This rearrangement joins TRBV12-2 to TRBJ1-2; the DNA was not compared with TRBD1, the D call given in the table. TRBV12-2 counts as a pseudogene. The CDR3 length is 16 residues. CDR3 bases: TGTGCAAGTCGCTTAGCGAAGTGGGGGCAGGGCTATGGCTACACCTTC. Translation gives CASRLAKWGQGYGYTF.

This CDR3 is CASSRLKQQSRANVLTF. In nucleotides, the CDR3 is TGCGCCAGCAGTAGATTGAAGCAACAAAGTCGGGCCAACGTCCTGACTTTC. V is TRBV23-1 and J is TRBJ2-6; no reliable D call. TRBV23-1 is assigned to the ORF class and has an uncertain function. With 5 bases removed from V and 5 bases from J, the gap between germline ends came to 19 bases. The CDR3 spans 17 residues.

The gene calls are TRBV6-7 and TRBJ2-7; maybe TRBD2 (6 bases). TRBV6-7 is an open reading frame, and its role is uncertain. The V end lost 11 bases, the J end lost 0 bases, and 23 bases lay between the germline ends. CDR3 length: 16 residues. CDR3 loop: CAPALSGFCSSYEQYF. The CDR3 DNA is TGTGCCCCCGCTCTAAGCGGGTTCTGTAGCTCCTACGAGCAGTACTTC.

This rearrangement joins TRBV6-1 to TRBJ1-1; maybe TRBD1 (5 bases). V was cut by 6 bases and J by 3 bases, with 14 bases left in between. Germline-derived CDR1 and CDR2 are MNHNS and SASEGT. This CDR3 has 14 amino acids. The CDR3 region is CASSRGTWDTEAFF. The CDR3 DNA follows: TGTGCCAGCAGCAGAGGGACCTGGGACACTGAAGCTTTCTTT.